These T cell receptor beta chains were read from a single sample in a study of blood T cell repertoires in COVID-19. Sequenced by immunoSEQ multiplex PCR; TCRdb stores in-frame clones only, minus some. This sample has some 150,000 clones, with roughly 85% found just once. The sequencing sample was made of PBMCs or T cells enriched from blood (not recorded which). The receptors derive from a woman in her 50s who had recovered from COVID-19. CDR3s leave out the opening cysteine and the closing phenylalanine or tryptophan. Some rows mark clone size as missing; the rest say once, few, many or name a class of expanded clone.

abundance: .; v_gene: TRBV19; j_gene: TRBJ1-1; CDR3aa: ASSIQTKGSKAF
abundance: .; v_gene: TRBV6-5; j_gene: TRBJ1-2; CDR3aa: ASRHRTDYGYT
abundance: .; v_gene: TRBV18; j_gene: TRBJ2-3; CDR3aa: ASSPSGGYLSTDTQY
abundance: few; v_gene: TRBV5-4; j_gene: TRBJ1-1; CDR3aa: ASSRQGSDEAF
abundance: .; v_gene: TRBV5-1; j_gene: TRBJ2-3; CDR3aa: ASSSNSGNSDTQY
abundance: .; v_gene: TRBV15; j_gene: TRBJ1-2; CDR3aa: ATSRDKTGGGGYT
abundance: .; v_gene: TRBV18; j_gene: TRBJ1-2; CDR3aa: ASSLDRGIMGYT
abundance: .; v_gene: TRBV29-1; j_gene: TRBJ1-3; CDR3aa: SVDLGGGNTIY
abundance: few; v_gene: TRBV5-6; j_gene: TRBJ2-5; CDR3aa: ASSSSVDRGQTQY
abundance: .; v_gene: TRBV5-1; j_gene: TRBJ1-1; CDR3aa: ASSGPGQGGAEAF